This is a list of T cell receptor beta chains from one sample in a study of shared clonotypes between healthy human individuals. Assay: immunoSEQ multiplex PCR; the TCRdb copy retains only in-frame clones and omits some. The data contain about 2 million clones, about 95% of them singletons. The sequenced material came from naive CD8+ T cells sorted from blood. These receptors all stem from a man between 18 and 29 years old in good health. The CDR3 runs from the conserved cysteine through the conserved F or W. A D gene is named only where the DNA matches it firmly. Some rows mark clone size as missing; the rest say once, few, many or name a class of expanded clone.

V: TRBV16; size: NA; J: TRBJ1-5; D: NA; DNA: TGTGCCAGCAGGGCGGGGGGCTTGGTTCAGCCCCAGCATTTT; CDR3: CASRAGGLVQPQHF
V: TRBV2; size: NA; J: TRBJ2-7; D: NA; DNA: TGTGCCACCTCCTGGGAAAGTGGCAGCTCCTACGAGCAGTACTTC; CDR3: CATSWESGSSYEQYF
V: TRBV14; size: NA; J: TRBJ2-7; D: NA; DNA: TGTGCCAGCAGCCCGTGGGGGAACTCCTACGAGCAGTACTTC; CDR3: CASSPWGNSYEQYF
V: TRBV6-1; size: NA; J: TRBJ2-6; D: NA; DNA: TGTGCCAGCAGTGGCGAAAGCTCTGGGGCCAACGTCCTGACTTTC; CDR3: CASSGESSGANVLTF
V: TRBV21-1; size: once; J: TRBJ2-7; D: NA; DNA: TGTGCCAGCAGCCAAGTAGATGGGCCACGTACAACCTACGAGCAGTACTTC; CDR3: CASSQVDGPRTTYEQYF
V: TRBV25-1; size: once; J: TRBJ2-5; D: TRBD1; DNA: TGTGCCAGCAGTAATCCGGGACAGGGGGCTTTGGAGACCCAGTACTTC; CDR3: CASSNPGQGALETQYF
V: TRBV4-1; size: NA; J: TRBJ2-7; D: NA; DNA: TGCGCCAGCAGCCAAGATCCGGGGGAGGCTTCCTACGAGCAGTACTTC; CDR3: CASSQDPGEASYEQYF
V: TRBV15; size: NA; J: TRBJ2-7; D: TRBD2; DNA: TGTGCCACCAGCCCTGCGGGGGGCTCCTACGAGCAGTACTTC; CDR3: CATSPAGGSYEQYF
V: TRBV9; size: NA; J: TRBJ2-4; D: NA; DNA: TGTGCCAGCAGCCCGAGGGAGTCCCAAAACATTCAGTACTTC; CDR3: CASSPRESQNIQYF
V: TRBV7-9; size: NA; J: TRBJ1-1; D: NA; DNA: TGTGCCAGCAGCCCCTTGACCGGCACTGAAGCTTTCTTT; CDR3: CASSPLTGTEAFF
V: TRBV30; size: NA; J: TRBJ1-5; D: TRBD1; DNA: TGTGCCTGGACAACAGGGGGCTCTCAGCCCCAGCATTTT; CDR3: CAWTTGGSQPQHF
V: TRBV28; size: NA; J: TRBJ2-7; D: NA; DNA: TGTGCCAGCAGTTTGTTCAGGGGTTACGAGCAGTACTTC; CDR3: CASSLFRGYEQYF
V: TRBV7-9; size: few; J: TRBJ2-5; D: NA; DNA: TGTGCCAGCAGCTTAGACCAAGAGACCCAGTACTTC; CDR3: CASSLDQETQYF
V: TRBV27; size: NA; J: TRBJ2-1; D: NA; DNA: TGTGCCAGCAGTCCCCAAACAGTAAGCGGAGTGAACAATGAGCAGTTCTTC; CDR3: CASSPQTVSGVNNEQFF
V: TRBV5-6; size: NA; J: TRBJ2-5; D: NA; DNA: TGTGCCAGCAGCTCCGACGGGGAGACCCAGTACTTC; CDR3: CASSSDGETQYF
V: TRBV7-9; size: NA; J: TRBJ2-7; D: NA; DNA: TGTGCCAGCGATCCGGCAGGGGACTACGAGCAGTACTTC; CDR3: CASDPAGDYEQYF
V: TRBV9; size: NA; J: TRBJ2-2; D: TRBD2; DNA: TGTGCCAGCAGCGGAAGCGGGAGGGGGAGCACCGGGGAGCTGTTTTTT; CDR3: CASSGSGRGSTGELFF
V: TRBV7-9; size: NA; J: TRBJ2-1; D: NA; DNA: TGTGCCAGCAGCTTAGACGCAGGATACAATGAGCAGTTCTTC; CDR3: CASSLDAGYNEQFF
V: TRBV5-1; size: NA; J: TRBJ2-2; D: NA; DNA: TGCGCCAGCAGCGCCCTATACCCAGACCCAAACACCGGGGAGCTGTTTTTT; CDR3: CASSALYPDPNTGELFF
V: TRBV11-1; size: NA; J: TRBJ1-6; D: TRBD1; DNA: TGTGCCAGCAGTTACAGGGGGCCTTCACCCCTCCACTTT; CDR3: CASSYRGPSPLHF
V: TRBV30; size: NA; J: TRBJ2-7; D: NA; DNA: TGTGCCTGGAGGCTGGGGCCGACCTACGAGCAGTACTTC; CDR3: CAWRLGPTYEQYF
V: TRBV10-1; size: NA; J: TRBJ2-1; D: NA; DNA: TGCGCCAGCAGTGAGTATGGGGATGAGCAGTTCTTC; CDR3: CASSEYGDEQFF
V: TRBV6-6; size: NA; J: TRBJ1-5; D: TRBD1; DNA: TGTGCCAGCAGTTTCACAGACAGGGACCAGCATTTT; CDR3: CASSFTDRDQHF
V: TRBV7-6; size: NA; J: TRBJ2-1; D: TRBD2; DNA: TGTGCCAGCAGCGATCTAGCGGGGGGGTCAAATGAGCAGTTCTTC; CDR3: CASSDLAGGSNEQFF
V: TRBV28; size: NA; J: TRBJ1-1; D: NA; DNA: TGTGCCAGCACCCTCGGTCGTGGCACTGAAGCTTTCTTT; CDR3: CASTLGRGTEAFF
V: TRBV19; size: NA; J: TRBJ2-7; D: TRBD2; DNA: TGTGCCAGTGGACCGGGACTAGCGTTCGAGCAGTACTTC; CDR3: CASGPGLAFEQYF
V: TRBV5-4; size: NA; J: TRBJ2-7; D: TRBD1; DNA: TGTGCCAGCAGCTACCGGGACAGGGCCCCCTACGAGCAGTACTTC; CDR3: CASSYRDRAPYEQYF
V: TRBV5-6; size: NA; J: TRBJ2-7; D: TRBD1; DNA: TGTGCCAGCAGCTTAGGGGACAGAGTCTACGAGCAGTACTTC; CDR3: CASSLGDRVYEQYF
V: TRBV27; size: NA; J: TRBJ2-7; D: NA; DNA: TGTGCCAGCAGTTTATCGCTCAGGTCCCAGGGGCAGTACTTC; CDR3: CASSLSLRSQGQYF
V: TRBV4-1; size: NA; J: TRBJ2-5; D: NA; DNA: TGCGCCAGCAGCCAAGGTGGAAGCGGGTGGGAGACCCAGTACTTC; CDR3: CASSQGGSGWETQYF
V: TRBV6-5; size: NA; J: TRBJ1-2; D: NA; DNA: TGTGCCAGCAGCCCCCGGCCAGGGCACTATGGCTACACCTTC; CDR3: CASSPRPGHYGYTF
V: TRBV28; size: NA; J: TRBJ1-4; D: TRBD1; DNA: TGTGCCAGCAGTTTACACAGGGGGCTGACTAATGAAAAACTGTTTTTT; CDR3: CASSLHRGLTNEKLFF
V: TRBV19; size: NA; J: TRBJ1-2; D: NA; DNA: TGTGCCAGTTTGGGAGGCTTGGAAAATGTGAACTATGGCTACACCTTC; CDR3: CASLGGLENVNYGYTF
V: TRBV6-6; size: few; J: TRBJ2-5; D: NA; DNA: TGTGCCAGCAGTTACGAGACCCAGTACTTC; CDR3: CASSYETQYF
V: TRBV28; size: NA; J: TRBJ2-7; D: NA; DNA: TGTGCCAGCAGCTCTCCCATTGGTTCGAGCTCCTACGAGCAGTACTTC; CDR3: CASSSPIGSSSYEQYF
V: TRBV9; size: NA; J: TRBJ2-7; D: TRBD1; DNA: TGTGCCAGCAGCGTAGCCAGGGACAGGAGCGACGAGCAGTACTTC; CDR3: CASSVARDRSDEQYF
V: TRBV5-6; size: NA; J: TRBJ2-7; D: TRBD1; DNA: TGTGCCAGCAGCTGGGGGACAGGGGGCTTCAGCGAGCAGTACTTC; CDR3: CASSWGTGGFSEQYF
V: TRBV4-1; size: NA; J: TRBJ2-2; D: TRBD1; DNA: TGCGCCAGCAGCCAACTCGGGACAGGGAGGGCCGGGGAGCTGTTTTTT; CDR3: CASSQLGTGRAGELFF
V: TRBV6-5; size: NA; J: TRBJ2-5; D: NA; DNA: TGTGCCAGCAGCCTCTCTCTGGGCGGAGAGACCCAGTACTTC; CDR3: CASSLSLGGETQYF
V: TRBV27; size: NA; J: TRBJ2-1; D: TRBD2; DNA: TGTGCCAGCAGCCCCATCCCCCTAGCGGGCTCCTACAATGAGCAGTTCTTC; CDR3: CASSPIPLAGSYNEQFF
V: TRBV21-1; size: NA; J: TRBJ1-3; D: NA; DNA: TGTGCCAGCACCCGACAGCCCTTCTCCTACACCATATATTTT; CDR3: CASTRQPFSYTIYF
V: TRBV7-2; size: NA; J: TRBJ2-7; D: TRBD2; DNA: TGTGCCAGCAGCACAAGCGGGAGTAGGTACGAGCAGTACTTC; CDR3: CASSTSGSRYEQYF
V: TRBV27; size: NA; J: TRBJ1-2; D: TRBD1; DNA: TGTGCCAGCTCGGAGCACAGGGGTCAGGGCGGCTACACCTTC; CDR3: CASSEHRGQGGYTF
V: TRBV28; size: NA; J: TRBJ2-3; D: NA; DNA: TGTGCCAGCAGTCTAGGGGGAAGCACAGATACGCAGTATTTT; CDR3: CASSLGGSTDTQYF
V: TRBV5-4; size: NA; J: TRBJ2-1; D: TRBD1; DNA: TGTGCCCCCCAGGGGGAGAACAATGAGCAGTTCTTC; CDR3: CAPQGENNEQFF
V: TRBV6-5; size: few; J: TRBJ2-7; D: NA; DNA: TGTGCCAGCAGTTACTCGCGTCAGGGCTCCTACGAGCAGTACTTC; CDR3: CASSYSRQGSYEQYF
V: TRBV29-1; size: NA; J: TRBJ2-2; D: NA; DNA: TGCAGCGTTGTTGGCGCGAACACCGGGGAGCTGTTTTTT; CDR3: CSVVGANTGELFF
V: TRBV2; size: NA; J: TRBJ1-4; D: NA; DNA: NA; CDR3: CASSIDSGPAVFGKNCFF